The rows below give T cell receptor beta chains drawn from one sample of a study of Ad26.COV2.S vaccination and SARS-CoV-2 variants. Using immunoSEQ multiplex PCR, the repertoire was profiled, and TCRdb retains in-frame clones only, with some absent. The sample gives 200,000 to 300,000 clones, roughly 89% of which show up once; less than 3.5% is in the top ten. This specimen was peripheral blood, taken in a trial of Ad26.COV2.S vaccine versus placebo. All receptors come from a person aged 18-65 years who received the Ad26.COV2.S COVID-19 vaccine or a placebo. Each CDR3 is given with its conserved first and last residue. A D gene is named only where the DNA matches it firmly. Only some rows state a clone size, as once, few, many or a class for expanded clones.

v_gene: TRBV12-3/TRBV12-4
d_gene: TRBD1
j_gene: TRBJ1-2
abundance: -
CDR3nt: TGTGCCAGCAGTACGACAGGGACCTATGGCTACACCTTC
CDR3aa: CASSTTGTYGYTF

v_gene: TRBV5-4
d_gene: -
j_gene: TRBJ2-2
abundance: -
CDR3nt: TGTGCCAGCAGCTTGGGAGGGCCAGGGAGCACCGGGGAGCTGTTTTTT
CDR3aa: CASSLGGPGSTGELFF

v_gene: TRBV5-1
d_gene: TRBD1
j_gene: TRBJ2-7
abundance: -
CDR3nt: TGCGCCAGCAGCCTTGGGGCGGGACAGGCTTACGAGCAGTACTTC
CDR3aa: CASSLGAGQAYEQYF

v_gene: TRBV3-1/TRBV3-2
d_gene: -
j_gene: TRBJ2-7
abundance: -
CDR3nt: TGTGCCAGTCGTGGGGCAGGAGGCAACGAGCAGTACTTC
CDR3aa: CASRGAGGNEQYF

v_gene: TRBV18
d_gene: -
j_gene: TRBJ1-2
abundance: -
CDR3nt: TGTGCCAGCTCACCCGGGACAATTCAAAGTGGCTACACCTTC
CDR3aa: CASSPGTIQSGYTF

v_gene: TRBV7-7
d_gene: -
j_gene: TRBJ1-2
abundance: -
CDR3nt: TGTGCTAGCAGCTTAATTAGTTTGGGGAATGGCTACACCTTC
CDR3aa: CASSLISLGNGYTF

v_gene: TRBV5-6
d_gene: -
j_gene: TRBJ2-1
abundance: -
CDR3nt: TGTGCCAGCAGCGGGGGACACCGGGGGCTCTACAATGAGCAGTTCTTC
CDR3aa: CASSGGHRGLYNEQFF

v_gene: TRBV19
d_gene: -
j_gene: TRBJ1-1
abundance: -
CDR3nt: TGTGCCAGTAGTCGAAACTGGGGGATGAACACTGAAGCTTTCTTT
CDR3aa: CASSRNWGMNTEAFF

v_gene: TRBV6-6
d_gene: TRBD2
j_gene: TRBJ2-1
abundance: -
CDR3nt: TGTGCCAGCAGCCGACAGTTGGGACTAGCGGGAGGGAGCTCCTACAATGAGCAGTTCTTC
CDR3aa: CASSRQLGLAGGSSYNEQFF

v_gene: TRBV3-1/TRBV3-2
d_gene: -
j_gene: TRBJ2-4
abundance: -
CDR3nt: TGTGCCAGCAGCATCCTCGGTCAGGGGACCAAAAACATTCAGTACTTC
CDR3aa: CASSILGQGTKNIQYF

v_gene: TRBV27
d_gene: TRBD2
j_gene: TRBJ2-3
abundance: -
CDR3nt: TGTGCCAGCAGTTTCGAGCGGGGGGGCCCGACAGATACGCAGTATTTT
CDR3aa: CASSFERGGPTDTQYF

v_gene: TRBV6-1
d_gene: TRBD1
j_gene: TRBJ1-2
abundance: -
CDR3nt: TGTGCCAGCAGTGCTTCCGGGACAGGGGGCTCGGGTGGCTACACCTTC
CDR3aa: CASSASGTGGSGGYTF

v_gene: TRBV1
d_gene: -
j_gene: TRBJ2-7
abundance: -
CDR3nt: TGCACCAGCAGCACCCAAGTCGAGCAGTACTTC
CDR3aa: CTSSTQVEQYF

v_gene: TRBV7-2
d_gene: -
j_gene: TRBJ1-2
abundance: -
CDR3nt: TGTGCCAGCAGCTTAGAACAGGGCCATGGCTACACCTTC
CDR3aa: CASSLEQGHGYTF

v_gene: TRBV30
d_gene: TRBD2
j_gene: TRBJ2-3
abundance: -
CDR3nt: TGTGCCTGGAGTGCAGGGACTATGACAGATACGCAGTATTTT
CDR3aa: CAWSAGTMTDTQYF

v_gene: TRBV5-1
d_gene: -
j_gene: TRBJ1-2
abundance: -
CDR3nt: TGCGCCAGCAGCGCACACTCCCTACCAGATGGCTACACCTTC
CDR3aa: CASSAHSLPDGYTF

v_gene: TRBV24-1
d_gene: -
j_gene: TRBJ2-1
abundance: few
CDR3nt: TGTGCCACCAGTGATTTTTATGGAACTGACAATGAGCAGTTCTTC
CDR3aa: CATSDFYGTDNEQFF

v_gene: TRBV5-1
d_gene: -
j_gene: TRBJ2-7
abundance: -
CDR3nt: TGCGCCAGCAGCTTAGGAACTCAGGGTCTTTGGTGGGACTTC
CDR3aa: CASSLGTQGLWWDF

v_gene: TRBV6-5
d_gene: -
j_gene: TRBJ2-2
abundance: -
CDR3nt: TGTGCCAGCAGTTACTCAGGGACAAACACCGGGGAGCTGTTTTTT
CDR3aa: CASSYSGTNTGELFF

v_gene: TRBV18
d_gene: -
j_gene: TRBJ2-3
abundance: -
CDR3nt: TGTGCCAGCTCACCATACGGGGGAACAGATACGCAGTATTTT
CDR3aa: CASSPYGGTDTQYF

v_gene: TRBV7-8
d_gene: -
j_gene: TRBJ1-3
abundance: once
CDR3nt: TGTGCCAGCAGCTTACTACAGGGTTTAGGAAACACCATATATTTT
CDR3aa: CASSLLQGLGNTIYF

v_gene: TRBV7-2
d_gene: -
j_gene: TRBJ2-7
abundance: -
CDR3nt: TGTGCCAGCAGCTTAGGCAGGTCCTACGAGCAGTACTTC
CDR3aa: CASSLGRSYEQYF

v_gene: TRBV30
d_gene: -
j_gene: TRBJ1-2
abundance: -
CDR3nt: TGTGCCTGGAGTCGGCAGGACTATGGCTACACCTTC
CDR3aa: CAWSRQDYGYTF

v_gene: TRBV14
d_gene: TRBD1
j_gene: TRBJ1-3
abundance: -
CDR3nt: TGTGCCAGCAGCCAACGACAGGGAGTAGTTGGAAACACCATATATTTT
CDR3aa: CASSQRQGVVGNTIYF

v_gene: TRBV18
d_gene: -
j_gene: TRBJ1-2
abundance: -
CDR3nt: TGTGCCAGCTCGAACATGGCGGGGGGGCTAGATGGCTACACCTTC
CDR3aa: CASSNMAGGLDGYTF

v_gene: TRBV7-2
d_gene: TRBD1
j_gene: TRBJ2-7
abundance: -
CDR3nt: TGTGCCAGCAGCTTAGGACAGGGGATCTCCTACGAGCAGTACTTC
CDR3aa: CASSLGQGISYEQYF

v_gene: TRBV7-2
d_gene: TRBD1
j_gene: TRBJ1-2
abundance: once
CDR3nt: TGTGCCAGCAGCTCCCGGACAGGGTTAAAATATGGCTACACCTTC
CDR3aa: CASSSRTGLKYGYTF

v_gene: TRBV5-1
d_gene: TRBD1
j_gene: TRBJ2-3
abundance: -
CDR3nt: TGCGCCAGCAGCTTGGGGACAGGGCGGCCTGAAGAGCAGTATTTT
CDR3aa: CASSLGTGRPEEQYF

v_gene: TRBV7-2
d_gene: TRBD2
j_gene: TRBJ2-2
abundance: -
CDR3nt: TGTGCCAGCAGCTTGGTAGCGGGGGGGCCTAGCGGGGAGCTGTTTTTT
CDR3aa: CASSLVAGGPSGELFF

v_gene: TRBV14
d_gene: -
j_gene: TRBJ2-2
abundance: -
CDR3nt: TGTGCCAGCAGCCAAGCTATGACATCGAACACCGGGGAGCTGTTTTTT
CDR3aa: CASSQAMTSNTGELFF

v_gene: TRBV7-2
d_gene: -
j_gene: TRBJ2-5
abundance: once
CDR3nt: TGTGCCAGCAGCTTAGCGCATGGGGCGGAGACCCAGTACTTC
CDR3aa: CASSLAHGAETQYF

v_gene: TRBV5-4
d_gene: -
j_gene: TRBJ1-1
abundance: -
CDR3nt: TGTGCCAGCAGCTTGGAGGCAGTCGTCGCGACTGAAGCTTTCTTT
CDR3aa: CASSLEAVVATEAFF

v_gene: TRBV4-1
d_gene: TRBD2
j_gene: TRBJ2-1
abundance: -
CDR3nt: TGCGCCAGCAGCCAACAACCGGGACTAGCGGGAGTAGGCGATGAGCAGTTCTTC
CDR3aa: CASSQQPGLAGVGDEQFF

v_gene: TRBV5-1
d_gene: -
j_gene: TRBJ2-6
abundance: -
CDR3nt: TGCGCCAGCAGAGGGGACCTCTCTGGGGCCAACGTCCTGACTTTC
CDR3aa: CASRGDLSGANVLTF

v_gene: TRBV5-1
d_gene: -
j_gene: TRBJ2-1
abundance: -
CDR3nt: TGCGCCAGCAGCTGGGGGCAGGGTTATGAGCAGTTCTTC
CDR3aa: CASSWGQGYEQFF

v_gene: TRBV6-2/TRBV6-3
d_gene: -
j_gene: TRBJ2-2
abundance: -
CDR3nt: TGTGCCAGCAGCCACAGGGTCACCGGGGAGCTGTTTTTT
CDR3aa: CASSHRVTGELFF

v_gene: TRBV18
d_gene: -
j_gene: TRBJ1-2
abundance: few
CDR3nt: TGTGCCAGCTCACCGGGGGGATCCGGGGGCCAAGGCTACACCTTC
CDR3aa: CASSPGGSGGQGYTF

v_gene: TRBV6-1
d_gene: TRBD2
j_gene: TRBJ2-3
abundance: once
CDR3nt: TGTGCCAGCAGTGCCCTGTCGCTAGCGGGTGCCGATACGCAGTATTTT
CDR3aa: CASSALSLAGADTQYF

v_gene: TRBV29-1
d_gene: TRBD1
j_gene: TRBJ2-3
abundance: once
CDR3nt: TGCAGCGTCGTGACAGGGAAGGATACGCAGTATTTT
CDR3aa: CSVVTGKDTQYF

v_gene: TRBV18
d_gene: TRBD1
j_gene: TRBJ1-2
abundance: once
CDR3nt: TGTGCCAGCTCCGGGACAGGGGTCAGAGGCGGCTACACCTTC
CDR3aa: CASSGTGVRGGYTF

v_gene: TRBV6-5
d_gene: -
j_gene: TRBJ2-1
abundance: -
CDR3nt: TGTGCCAGCAGTTACTCCGGCTTGGGCTACAATGAGCAGTTCTTC
CDR3aa: CASSYSGLGYNEQFF

v_gene: TRBV6-5
d_gene: TRBD1
j_gene: TRBJ2-3
abundance: -
CDR3nt: TGTGCCAGCAGTTTGAGGACAGGGGCAGATACGCAGTATTTT
CDR3aa: CASSLRTGADTQYF

v_gene: TRBV4-3
d_gene: -
j_gene: TRBJ2-3
abundance: -
CDR3nt: TGCGCCAGCAGCCAAGATCGTTGGGGGATCACAGATACGCAGTATTTT
CDR3aa: CASSQDRWGITDTQYF

v_gene: TRBV6-5
d_gene: -
j_gene: TRBJ2-2
abundance: -
CDR3nt: TGTGCCAGCAGCGACAGGATATCGAACACCGGGGAGCTGTTTTTT
CDR3aa: CASSDRISNTGELFF

v_gene: TRBV30
d_gene: -
j_gene: TRBJ2-5
abundance: -
CDR3nt: TGTGCCTGGAGGGGAGAGACCCAGTACTTC
CDR3aa: CAWRGETQYF

v_gene: TRBV19
d_gene: TRBD2
j_gene: TRBJ2-1
abundance: -
CDR3nt: TGTGCCAGTGCATATTTCAGCGGGGACTACAATGAGCAGTTCTTC
CDR3aa: CASAYFSGDYNEQFF

v_gene: TRBV4-3
d_gene: TRBD1
j_gene: TRBJ2-3
abundance: -
CDR3nt: TGCGCCAGCAGCCCGGACAGGGAAACAGATACGCAGTATTTT
CDR3aa: CASSPDRETDTQYF

v_gene: TRBV19
d_gene: -
j_gene: TRBJ2-6
abundance: -
CDR3nt: TGTGCCAGTAGTGTCCAGGGTCCTGGGGCCAACGTCCTGACTTTC
CDR3aa: CASSVQGPGANVLTF

v_gene: TRBV4-1
d_gene: TRBD1
j_gene: TRBJ2-4
abundance: -
CDR3nt: TGCGCCAGCAGCCGAATGACAGGGGTCGGGAACATTCAGTACTTC
CDR3aa: CASSRMTGVGNIQYF

v_gene: TRBV13
d_gene: TRBD1
j_gene: TRBJ2-3
abundance: -
CDR3nt: TGTGCCAGCAGCCCTAGACAGGGGGCTAGGGGCACAGATACGCAGTATTTT
CDR3aa: CASSPRQGARGTDTQYF

v_gene: TRBV11-3
d_gene: -
j_gene: TRBJ2-1
abundance: -
CDR3nt: TGTGCCAGCAGCTCCTGGGCCCTGGGGAATGAGCAGTTCTTC
CDR3aa: CASSSWALGNEQFF

v_gene: TRBV6-5
d_gene: -
j_gene: TRBJ2-2
abundance: -
CDR3nt: TGTGCCAGCAGCCTACTAGAGGACACCGGGGAGCTGTTTTTT
CDR3aa: CASSLLEDTGELFF

v_gene: TRBV7-9
d_gene: -
j_gene: TRBJ2-5
abundance: -
CDR3nt: TGTGCCAGCAGCCTTCAAAGGGAGACCCAGTACTTC
CDR3aa: CASSLQRETQYF